The 24 T cell receptor beta chains below all came from one sample that was sequenced in a study of OX40 agonist ivuxolimab in advanced cancers. Profiled with immunoSEQ multiplex PCR; TCRdb holds only in-frame clones, not every one. The sample consists of about 35,000 clones, about 83% of them appearing once. The sequencing here drew on CD4+ or CD8+ T cells sorted from blood, taken in a trial of the OX40 agonist ivuxolimab. These receptors all stem from an adult with an advanced solid tumor such as melanoma, head and neck, liver or kidney cancer.

This chain links TRBV28 with TRBJ1-4; D is perhaps TRBD1 (6 bases). V dropped 6 bases and J dropped 7 bases, with 15 bases sitting between them. Germline V gives CDR1 MDHEN, CDR2 SYDVKM. The CDR3 has 14 residues. CDR3 loop: CASSPGHTSEKLFF. CDR3 bases: TGTGCCAGCAGCCCGGGACATACTTCTGAAAAACTGTTTTTT.

The chain joins TRBV10-3 to TRBJ2-7, with TRBD2 matching over 12 bases. This CDR3 is 15 amino acids long. Germline values: CDR1 ENHRY, CDR2 SYGVKD. With 6 bases clipped from V and 0 bases from J, the junction kept 3 bases outside the gene matches. The CDR3 loop is CAIRAGLAGSYEQYF. The CDR3 nucleotides read TGTGCCATCAGAGCGGGACTAGCGGGCTCCTACGAGCAGTACTTC.

The CDR3 sequence is CASSLQQEKLFF. DNA for the CDR3: TGTGCCAGCAGCTTACAGCAGGAAAAACTGTTTTTT. This chain uses TRBV5-6 with TRBJ1-4; no reliable D call. This CDR3 is 12 amino acids long. V was shortened by 2 bases and J by 8 bases, with 7 bases between the two germline ends. The V gene's germline CDR1 is SGHDT and CDR2 YYEEEE. The complete variable domain, with remaining parts taken from reference TRBV5-6 and TRBJ1-4, reads DAGVTQSPTHLIKTRGQQVTLRCSPKSGHDTVSWYQQALGQGPQFIFQYYEEEERQRGNFPDRFSGHQFPNYSSELNVNALLLGDSALYLCASSLQQEKLFFGSGTQLSVL.

This rearrangement joins TRBV19 to TRBJ2-5, with TRBD2 identical over 8 bases. Germline-derived CDR1 and CDR2 are LNHDA and SQIVND (reference sequence). The trim removed 4 bases at V and 3 bases at J, leaving 10 bases unmatched. The CDR3 is 16 residues long. DNA of the CDR3: TGTGCCAGTAGTAGAACCACGGGAGGGCAAGAAGAGACCCAGTACTTC. Its translation is CASSRTTGGQEETQYF.

The CDR3 protein is CASSELVHEQFF. The CDR3 DNA reads TGTGCCAGCAGTGAACTGGTCCATGAGCAGTTCTTC. This chain connects TRBV2 to TRBJ2-1; D uncertain. Trimming took off 2 bases at V and 8 bases at J, with 7 bases between the two ends. Germline V gene lookup returns CDR1 SNHLY and CDR2 FYNNEI. This CDR3 contains 12 residues.

J is TRBJ1-4 and V is TRBV19; no definite D call. This CDR3 has 14 amino acids. V gave up 6 bases and J gave up 0 bases, with 8 bases separating them. The germline V gene has CDR1 LNHDA and CDR2 SQIVND (reference sequence). In nucleotides, the CDR3 is TGTGCCAGTAGCTTAGTTGCAACTAATGAAAAACTGTTTTTT. This gives the protein CASSLVATNEKLFF.

J is TRBJ1-1 and V is TRBV29-1; 9 bases are a match to TRBD1. Trimming cost V 6 bases and J 3 bases; bases outside gene matches: 5. Per the germline V gene, CDR1 is SQVTM and CDR2 is ANQGSEA. This CDR3 region has 13 residues. Here the CDR3 reads CSVLGTGYTEAFF. For the CDR3, the DNA is TGCAGCGTATTGGGGACAGGGTACACTGAAGCTTTCTTT.

The chain recombines TRBV7-8 with TRBJ1-5; D perhaps matches TRBD1 (6 bases). The CDR3 is 17 amino acids. Germline CDR1 SGHVS, CDR2 FQNEAQ. Trimming shortened V by 4 bases and J by 2 bases, and 18 bases separated the two germline ends. The CDR3 sequence is CASSSIRGPKRNQPQHF. DNA for the CDR3: TGTGCCAGCAGCTCCATCAGGGGCCCCAAGCGCAATCAGCCCCAGCATTTT.

The chain is built from TRBV11-2 and TRBJ2-3; tentative D call: TRBD1 (6 bases). V gave up 4 bases and J gave up 4 bases, with 15 bases separating them. Per germline, CDR1 SGHAT and CDR2 FQNNGV. The CDR3 contains 15 residues. CDR3 DNA sequence: TGTGCCAGCAGCTGGCCCCGACAGGCGGCAGATACGCAGTATTTT. This gives the protein CASSWPRQAADTQYF.

The J gene is TRBJ1-5, the V gene TRBV9; tentative D call: TRBD1 (5 bases). Germline loops: CDR1 SGDLS, CDR2 YYNGEE. The CDR3 is 14 amino acids. Trimming removed 4 bases at V and 9 bases at J, with 17 bases between. Here the CDR3 reads CASSPSSNRTPQHF. The CDR3 nucleotides are TGTGCCAGCAGCCCCAGCTCCAACAGGACGCCCCAGCATTTT.

The V call is TRBV4-2, the J call TRBJ1-5, with D possibly matching TRBD1 (5 bases). CDR3 size: 15 residues. Trimming removed 3 bases at V and 5 bases at J, with 14 bases between. The germline V gene encodes CDR1 LGHNA and CDR2 YNFKEQ. CDR3 protein: CASSHGGTGDQPQHF. Written as DNA, the CDR3 is TGTGCCAGCAGCCATGGGGGGACGGGGGATCAGCCCCAGCATTTT.

The chain recombines TRBV6-4 with TRBJ1-6; no reliable D call. Trimming took off 7 bases at V and 1 base at J, with 14 bases between the two ends. The CDR3 has 16 amino acids. Looked up from germline, CDR1 is MRHNA and CDR2 is SNTAGT. As DNA, the CDR3 is TGTGCCAGCACAATACTCGAAGAGTCCTATAATTCACCCCTCCACTTT. This translates into CASTILEESYNSPLHF.

This clone turned up a few times. V gene TRBV6-5 combines with J gene TRBJ2-5; D uncertain. CDR1 and CDR2 (germline): MNHEY, SVGAGI. V shed 3 bases and J shed 2 bases, with 4 bases lying between them. The CDR3 covers 12 residues. CDR3 DNA: TGTGCCAGCAGTTATGGTCAAGAGACCCAGTACTTC. Its translation is CASSYGQETQYF.

The chain couples TRBV27 to TRBJ1-4; a weak D match, TRBD1 (6 bases). The V gene lost 6 bases and the J gene lost 8 bases, with 7 bases spanning the gap. CDR3 length: 11 amino acids. CDR1 MNHEY and CDR2 SMNVEV come from the germline V gene (reference sequence). CDR3 loop: CASRTGEKLFF. The CDR3 bases are TGTGCCAGCAGAACAGGGGAAAAACTGTTTTTT.

In this sample, this clone turned up once. The chain couples TRBV7-2 to TRBJ1-5; D is uncertain. CDR3 length: 15 residues. Germline V gene data show CDR1 as SGHTA and CDR2 as FQGNSA. V gave up 5 bases and J gave up 0 bases, with 11 bases separating them. The CDR3 region is CASSPVSGSNQPQHF. CDR3 nucleotides: TGTGCCAGCAGCCCCGTCTCTGGTAGCAATCAGCCCCAGCATTTT.

The chain couples TRBV11-1 to TRBJ2-1, with 8 bases matching TRBD1. CDR3 length equals 16 residues. V trimming: 1 base; J trimming: 1 base; junction bases outside the gene matches: 3. Looked up from germline, CDR1 is SGHAT and CDR2 is FQDESV (reference sequence). CDR3 loop: CASSLEGTGSYNEQFF. CDR3 in DNA: TGTGCCAGCAGCTTAGAGGGGACAGGATCCTACAATGAGCAGTTCTTC.

This clone was seen a single time. The V call is TRBV2, the J call TRBJ1-2; 7 nucleotides align to TRBD1. Germline CDR1 reads SNHLY; CDR2 reads FYNNEI. V was pared by 9 bases and J by 4 bases, with 5 bases of the junction left unmatched. The CDR3 runs 12 residues. CDR3 bases: TGTGCCAGTACACAGGGGTCCTATGGCTACACCTTC. It translates to CASTQGSYGYTF.

The chain combines TRBV12-5 with TRBJ2-3; D gene ambiguous. This CDR3 is 11 amino acids long. The germline CDR1 and CDR2 sequences are LGHNT and FRNRAP. V dropped 5 bases and J dropped 0 bases, with 0 bases sitting between them. The DNA for the CDR3 is TGTGCTAGTGGTAGCACAGATACGCAGTATTTT. Amino acid sequence: CASGSTDTQYF.

The genes are TRBV6-1 and TRBJ2-7, with 8 bases aligning to TRBD1. Germline-derived CDR1 and CDR2 are MNHNS and SASEGT. The V gene end was trimmed by 4 bases and the J gene end by 0 bases; junction bases not matched to a gene: 8. This CDR3 has 16 residues. CDR3 sequence (DNA): TGTGCCAGCAGTGGACAGGGGCACCCCGGCTCCTACGAGCAGTACTTC. Its translation: CASSGQGHPGSYEQYF.

This clone appeared once. The rearrangement uses TRBV18 and TRBJ1-5, with 7 nucleotides matching TRBD1. The CDR3 sequence is 15 residues long. Germline assignment: CDR1 KGHSH and CDR2 LQKENI. Trimming removed 3 bases from V and 1 base from J; junction bases left unmatched: 3. CDR3 region: CASSPGTASNQPQHF. The CDR3, as DNA: TGTGCCAGCTCACCGGGGACAGCCAGCAATCAGCCCCAGCATTTT.

CDR3 in amino acids: CATSRDPADHNSPLHF. The CDR3 DNA follows: TGTGCCACCAGCAGAGATCCCGCTGATCATAATTCACCCCTCCACTTT. This chain uses TRBV15 with TRBJ1-6, with D unclear. Trimming took 0 bases from V and 5 from J, leaving 11 bases between them. Germline-derived CDR1 and CDR2 are LNHNV and YYDKDF (reference sequence). The CDR3 totals 16 residues. The full variable domain, in which reference TRBV15 and TRBJ1-6 provide the parts outside the CDR3, is DAMVIQNPRYQVTQFGKPVTLSCSQTLNHNVMYWYQQKSSQAPKLLFHYYDKDFNNEADTPDNFQSRRPNTSFCFLDIRSPGLGDTAMYLCATSRDPADHNSPLHFGNGTRLTVT.

The sample holds a few counts of this clone. The genes are TRBV18 and TRBJ2-7; 8 nucleotides match TRBD2. This CDR3 comprises 13 residues. Germline CDR1 reads KGHSH; CDR2 reads LQKENI. J gave up 4 bases and V 3 bases, and 2 bases lay outside the gene matches. The CDR3 DNA follows: TGTGCCAGCTCACCCGGACTAGCTTACGAGCAGTACTTC. It translates to CASSPGLAYEQYF.

This CDR3 reads CASSQEDRGYTEAFF. The CDR3 DNA reads as TGTGCCAGCAGCCAGGAAGACAGAGGTTACACTGAAGCTTTCTTT. J is TRBJ1-1 and V is TRBV14, with TRBD1 as a possible D gene (5 bases). V was clipped by 3 bases and J by 3 bases, with 14 bases between them. The CDR3 has 15 amino acids. Germline V CDR1 and CDR2: SGHDN, FVKESK.

This clone was seen once. The rearrangement uses TRBV27 and TRBJ2-7; D is ambiguous. The CDR3 consists of 13 residues. In germline, CDR1 is MNHEY, CDR2 SMNVEV (reference sequence). With 4 bases removed from V and 2 bases from J, the gap between germline ends came to 9 bases. Here the CDR3 DNA reads TGTGCCAGCAGTTCCGTAGGCGCCTACGAGCAGTACTTC. As protein: CASSSVGAYEQYF.